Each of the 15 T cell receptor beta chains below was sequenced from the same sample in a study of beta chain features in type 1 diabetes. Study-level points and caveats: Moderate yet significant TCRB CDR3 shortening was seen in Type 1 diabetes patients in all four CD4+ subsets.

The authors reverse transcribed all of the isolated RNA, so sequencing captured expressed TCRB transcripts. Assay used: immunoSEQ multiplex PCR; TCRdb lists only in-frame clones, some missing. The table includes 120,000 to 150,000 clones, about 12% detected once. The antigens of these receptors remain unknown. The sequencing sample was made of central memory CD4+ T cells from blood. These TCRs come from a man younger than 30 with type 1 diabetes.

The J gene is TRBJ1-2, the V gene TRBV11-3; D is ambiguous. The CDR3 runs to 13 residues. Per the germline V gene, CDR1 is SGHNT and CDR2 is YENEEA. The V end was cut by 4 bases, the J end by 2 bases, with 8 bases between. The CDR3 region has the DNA TGTGCCAGCAGCTACGACGGAAACTATGGCTACACCTTC. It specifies CASSYDGNYGYTF.

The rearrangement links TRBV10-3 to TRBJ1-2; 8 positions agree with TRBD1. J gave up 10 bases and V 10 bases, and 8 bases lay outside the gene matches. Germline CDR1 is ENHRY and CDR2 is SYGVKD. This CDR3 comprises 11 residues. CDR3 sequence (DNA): TGTGCCAGGACAGGGTTAGCAAACTACACCTTC. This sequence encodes CARTGLANYTF.

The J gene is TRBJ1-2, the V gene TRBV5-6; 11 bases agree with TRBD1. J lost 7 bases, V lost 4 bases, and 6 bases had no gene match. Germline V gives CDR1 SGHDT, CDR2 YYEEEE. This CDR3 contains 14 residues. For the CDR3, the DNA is TGTGCCAGCAGCCCCGGACAGGGGGCTGGTGGCTACACCTTC. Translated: CASSPGQGAGGYTF.

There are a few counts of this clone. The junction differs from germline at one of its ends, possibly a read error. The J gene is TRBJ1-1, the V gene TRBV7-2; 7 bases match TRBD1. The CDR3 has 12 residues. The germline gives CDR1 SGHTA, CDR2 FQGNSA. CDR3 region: CASSSPTGRIDF. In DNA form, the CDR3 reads TGTGCCAGCAGCTCGCCGACAGGGAGGATAGATTTT.

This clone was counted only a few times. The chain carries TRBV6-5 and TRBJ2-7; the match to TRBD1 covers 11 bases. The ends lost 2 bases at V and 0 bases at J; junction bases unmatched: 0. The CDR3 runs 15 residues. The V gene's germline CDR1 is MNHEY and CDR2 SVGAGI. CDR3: CASSYGTGGSYEQYF. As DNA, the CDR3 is TGTGCCAGCAGTTACGGGACAGGGGGCTCCTACGAGCAGTACTTC.

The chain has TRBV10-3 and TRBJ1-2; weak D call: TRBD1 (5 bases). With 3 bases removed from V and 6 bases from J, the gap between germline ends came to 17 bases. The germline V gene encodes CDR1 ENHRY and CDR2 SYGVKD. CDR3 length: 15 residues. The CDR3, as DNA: TGTGCCATCAGTGATCGGGGCTTCACGACAGATGGCTACACCTTC. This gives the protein CAISDRGFTTDGYTF.

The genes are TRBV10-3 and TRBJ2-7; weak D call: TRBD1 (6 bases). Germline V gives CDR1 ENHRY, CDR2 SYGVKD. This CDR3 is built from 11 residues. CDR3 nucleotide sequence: TGTGCATTGGGGGCTGATAACGAGCAGTACTTC. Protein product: CALGADNEQYF.

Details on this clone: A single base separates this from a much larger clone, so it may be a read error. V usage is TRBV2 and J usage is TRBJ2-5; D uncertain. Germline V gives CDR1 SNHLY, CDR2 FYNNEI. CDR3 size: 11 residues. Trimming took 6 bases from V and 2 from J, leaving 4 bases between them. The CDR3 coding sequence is TGTGCCAGCAGCCAACAAGAGACCCAGTACTTC. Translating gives CASSQQETQYF.

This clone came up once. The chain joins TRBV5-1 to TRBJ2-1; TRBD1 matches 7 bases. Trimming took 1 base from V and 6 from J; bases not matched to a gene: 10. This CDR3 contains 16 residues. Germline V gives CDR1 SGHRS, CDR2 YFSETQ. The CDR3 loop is CASSLSPVDRINEQFF. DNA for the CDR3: TGCGCCAGCAGCTTGTCGCCCGTGGACAGGATCAATGAGCAGTTCTTC.

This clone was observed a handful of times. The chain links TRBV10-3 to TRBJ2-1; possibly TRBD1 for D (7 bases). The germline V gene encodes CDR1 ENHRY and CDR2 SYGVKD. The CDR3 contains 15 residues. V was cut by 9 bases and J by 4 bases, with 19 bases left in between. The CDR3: CAMGGTGASYNEQFF. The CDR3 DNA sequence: TGTGCCATGGGAGGCACAGGGGCCTCATACAATGAGCAGTTCTTC.

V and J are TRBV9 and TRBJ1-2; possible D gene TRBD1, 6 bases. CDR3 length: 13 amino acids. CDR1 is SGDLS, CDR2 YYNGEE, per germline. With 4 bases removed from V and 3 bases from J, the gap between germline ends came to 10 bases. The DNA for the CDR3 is TGTGCCAGCAGCCCTTCAGGGGACTATGGCTACACCTTC. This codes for CASSPSGDYGYTF. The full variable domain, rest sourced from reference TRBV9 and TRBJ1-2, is DSGVTQTPKHLITATGQRVTLRCSPRSGDLSVYWYQQSLDQGLQFLIQYYNGEERAKGNILERFSAQQFPDLHSELNLSSLELGDSALYFCASSPSGDYGYTFGSGTRLTVV.

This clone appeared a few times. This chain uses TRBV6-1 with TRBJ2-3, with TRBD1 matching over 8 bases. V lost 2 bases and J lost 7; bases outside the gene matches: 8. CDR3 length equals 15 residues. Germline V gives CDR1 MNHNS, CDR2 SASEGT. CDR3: CASSEPGRGLNTQYF. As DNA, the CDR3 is TGTGCCAGCAGTGAACCGGGCAGGGGGCTGAATACGCAGTATTTT.

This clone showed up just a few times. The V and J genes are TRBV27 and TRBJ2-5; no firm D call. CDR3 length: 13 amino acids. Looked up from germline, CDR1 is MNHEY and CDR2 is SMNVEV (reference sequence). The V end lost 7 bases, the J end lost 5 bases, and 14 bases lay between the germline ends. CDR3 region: CASTTLGLETQYF. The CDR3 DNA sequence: TGTGCCAGCACAACCTTAGGTTTGGAGACCCAGTACTTC.

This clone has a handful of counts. Here the CDR3 reads CASSLGQGYNEQFF. DNA for the CDR3: TGCGCCAGCAGCTTGGGACAGGGCTACAATGAGCAGTTCTTC. The chain uses TRBV5-1 and TRBJ2-1, with 7 nucleotides matching TRBD1. Trimming cost V 0 bases and J 3 bases; bases outside gene matches: 0. CDR1 is SGHRS and CDR2 is YFSETQ in the germline V gene. This CDR3 has 14 amino acids.

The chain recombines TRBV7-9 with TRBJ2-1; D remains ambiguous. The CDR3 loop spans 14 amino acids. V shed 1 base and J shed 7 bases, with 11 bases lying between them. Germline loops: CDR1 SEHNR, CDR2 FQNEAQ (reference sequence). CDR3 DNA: TGTGCCAGCAGCTTAGAGCTTCGAACAAATGAGCAGTTCTTC. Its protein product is CASSLELRTNEQFF.